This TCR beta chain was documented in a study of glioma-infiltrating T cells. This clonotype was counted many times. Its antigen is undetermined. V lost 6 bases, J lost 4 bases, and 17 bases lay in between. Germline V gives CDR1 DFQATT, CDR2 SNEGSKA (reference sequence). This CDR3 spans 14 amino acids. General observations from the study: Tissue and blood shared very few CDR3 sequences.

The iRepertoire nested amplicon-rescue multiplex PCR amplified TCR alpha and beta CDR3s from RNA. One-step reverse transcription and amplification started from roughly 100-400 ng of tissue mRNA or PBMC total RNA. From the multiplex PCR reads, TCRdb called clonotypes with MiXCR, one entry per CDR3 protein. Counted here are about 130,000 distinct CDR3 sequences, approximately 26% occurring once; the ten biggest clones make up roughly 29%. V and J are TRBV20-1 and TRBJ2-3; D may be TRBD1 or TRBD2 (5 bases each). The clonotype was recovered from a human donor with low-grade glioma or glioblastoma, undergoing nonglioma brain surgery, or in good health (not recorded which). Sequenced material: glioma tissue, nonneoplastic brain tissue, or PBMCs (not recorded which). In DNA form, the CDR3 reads TGCAGTGCGCGAGGGGAGTGGAGCCCAGATACGCAGTATTTT. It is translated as CSARGEWSPDTQYF.